This note documents a single T cell receptor (beta chain) sequence. What it binds is unknown. The diagnoses drew upon clinical symptoms, serum thyroxine and TRAb, thyroid ultrasound and orbital computed tomography. Per the germline V gene, CDR1 is SQVTM and CDR2 is ANQGSEA. V gave up 5 bases and J gave up 3 bases; unmatched junction bases: 6. The CDR3 consists of 13 residues. The sample originates from a study of T cells in Graves' hyperthyroidism and ophthalmopathy. Looking at the study overall: Peripheral blood was collected at initial diagnosis, before any treatment. Whole-study results and caveats: Most clonotypes expanded in thyroid above 0.001 were likewise present in blood. A model of 13 V-J pairs discriminated ophthalmopathy from stable hyperthyroidism.

TCR beta CDR3 regions were amplified from RNA transcripts. The TCR CDR3 first-round RT-PCR relied on the HTBI primer set. Each CDR3 protein gets one entry after TCRdb re-called the multiplex PCR reads with MiXCR. The sample includes hundreds of thousands of distinct CDR3 sequences, under 45% seen only once; the top ten take around 30%. This rearrangement joins TRBV29-1 to TRBJ2-7, with TRBD1 matching over 8 bases. This receptor was identified in a woman in her forties with Graves' hyperthyroidism. Sequenced sample: blood. CDR3 bases: TGCAGCGTTTGGACAGGGATATTCTACGAGCAGTACTTC. Its translation: CSVWTGIFYEQYF.